This T cell receptor (beta chain) was recovered during a study of glioma-infiltrating T cells after dendritic cell vaccination. V was clipped by 3 bases and J by 3 bases, with 13 bases between them. Germline-derived CDR1 and CDR2 are SGDLS and YYNGEE. CDR3 length: 15 amino acids. The immunoSEQ assay amplified TCRB CDR3 from up to roughly 2 ug DNA. Profiling relied on immunoSEQ multiplex PCR, and the TCRdb table lists in-frame clones only, not all of them. The sample holds 75,000 to 100,000 clones, 70% to 80% seen once. This receptor was identified in a human donor with glioblastoma. Sequenced material: blood, taken before dendritic cell vaccination. This sequence joins TRBV9 and TRBJ2-1; tentatively, D is TRBD2 (6 bases). The CDR3 sequence is CASSARPGDYNEQFF. The CDR3 DNA follows: TGTGCCAGCAGCGCCCGACCGGGAGACTACAATGAGCAGTTCTTC.